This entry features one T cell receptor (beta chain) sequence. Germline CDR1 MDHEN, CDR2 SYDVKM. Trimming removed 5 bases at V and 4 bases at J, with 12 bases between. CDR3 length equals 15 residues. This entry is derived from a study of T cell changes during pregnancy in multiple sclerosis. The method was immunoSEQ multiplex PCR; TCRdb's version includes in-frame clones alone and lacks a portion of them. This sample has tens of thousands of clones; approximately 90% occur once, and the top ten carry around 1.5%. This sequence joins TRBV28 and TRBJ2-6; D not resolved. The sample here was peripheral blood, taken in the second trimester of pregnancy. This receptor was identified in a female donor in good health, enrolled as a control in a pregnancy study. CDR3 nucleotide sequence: TGTGCCAGCAGTCCCCAATGGCCAGGGGCCAACGTCCTGACTTTC. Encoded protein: CASSPQWPGANVLTF.